Sequencing of this T cell receptor (beta chain) was carried out in a study of Graves' ophthalmopathy and Graves' hyperthyroidism (dated by TCRdb to between 2018 and 2020). For the study in its entirety: Peripheral blood was collected at initial diagnosis, prior to any treatment. To tell Graves' ophthalmopathy apart from Graves' hyperthyroidism, and to predict which patients would progress to ophthalmopathy, the study relied on TCR beta repertoire signatures. In roughly 6 hyperthyroidism patients, T-cell repertoires of thyroid tissue and blood were compared. An independent validation cohort was composed of 18 hyperthyroidism patients and around 16 patients who later progressed from hyperthyroidism to ophthalmopathy. To explore V-J signatures that separate ophthalmopathy from hyperthyroidism, a discovery set of about a hundred patients was enrolled, consisting of approximately 45 with ophthalmopathy and some 59 with stable hyperthyroidism. In total, 120 to 150 blood samples were TCR-sequenced: approximately 40 ophthalmopathy, about 75 hyperthyroidism and approximately 17 hyperthyroidism-to-ophthalmopathy patients. The approximately 100 discovery patients were divided at random into training and test sets in a 7:3 ratio. Following sampling, methimazole starting at 30 mg daily was administered to hyperthyroidism patients, and high-dose intravenous methylprednisolone was administered to ophthalmopathy patients. Overall study results and their limits: The 13-signature model separated ophthalmopathy from stable hyperthyroidism with roughly 89% sensitivity and approximately 83% specificity in cross-validation, and 80%/75% in the test set. In validation, the model predicted ophthalmopathy progression with about 71% sensitivity and around 72% specificity; eleven to twelve predicted patients were CT-confirmed with GO in a median of around 6 months. Most expanded thyroid clonotypes with frequency above 0.001 were also detected in blood, suggesting blood repertoires may reflect the thyroid immune response. No statistical method was used to set the sample size in advance, and the investigators knew which group each participant was assigned to.

For repertoire sequencing, the TCR beta CDR3 regions were amplified from RNA transcripts. A first-round RT-PCR used HTBI primers with the Qiagen OneStep RT-PCR kit, followed by a second-round multiplex PCR, size selection and purification. Libraries were sequenced paired-end with 100 bp reads on an Illumina HiSeq2000. Processing in the source paper ran as follows. SOAPnuke was used to process the reads, removing any read that contained adapters or uncalled bases, had a mean Phred below 15, or lacked an exact match to the constant primer or identifier. COPE v1.2.5 was used to merge the high-quality paired reads. Each unique nucleotide sequence was treated as a clonotype, and MiTCR v1.1 was used to align the clonotypes to the IMGT TRB V, D and J references. The analysis was limited to V-J combinations with a frequency above 0.0001, which together covered around 99% of the repertoires. For each V-J combination, a TCR clonal expansion and chaos score was defined as the ratio of F50 clonal expansion to chaos observed in the TCRdist matrix. Welch's t-statistics and random forest were used to reduce the features to 13 V-J combinations, which were then used as input to a naive Bayes classifier. The similarity between thyroid and blood repertoires was quantified using the Morisita-Horn index. TCRdb trimmed the raw reads at Q25, called clones with MiXCR and kept productive beta chains. Duplicate CDR3 protein sequences are folded into a single record with the most common DNA and genes. TCRdb's processing, not the authors', yielded these V and J calls. The sample contains roughly 500,000 distinct CDR3 sequences, roughly 14% of them found a single time. Of the sample, 9.5% to 10% is held by the ten largest clones.

This clonotype was detected many times. This receptor's antigen is unknown. No much larger clone is present one base from it, and per-base qualities are unavailable. The CDR3 numbers 15 residues from cysteine through phenylalanine. Of all the DNA, just the CDR3 is kept, 45 bases in frame from base 1. The germline V gene (reference sequence) sets CDR1 to LNHDA and CDR2 to SQIVND. The junction shows trimming of 3 bases on V and 7 bases on J, and the gene matches do not reach 6 bases of it. Ophthalmopathy patients were characterized by moderately to severely active disease, a Clinical Activity Score of at least 3, a NOSPECS grade of at least 4, and a disease duration under 3 months. Patients were excluded if they had other autoimmune diseases, uncontrolled infections, pregnancy or lactation. Diagnosis relied on clinical symptoms, serum thyroxine, TRAb, thyroid ultrasound and orbital computed tomography. Using Ficoll-Paque density gradient centrifugation, PBMCs were isolated from 10 ml of fresh peripheral blood. Total RNA was extracted using Trizol reagent, and RNA quality was checked on an Agilent 2100 Bioanalyzer.

Recombination connected TRBV19 to TRBJ1-6, and TRBD1 matches 7 of the central bases. Sequenced sample: blood. The receptor was derived from a woman in her twenties or thirties with Graves' ophthalmopathy. Donor details come from another sample of the same person, matched by shared clones. The nucleotide sequence reads as follows: TGTGCCAGTAGTATTAGGGGACAGACGAATTCACCCCTCCACTTT. This yields the protein CASSIRGQTNSPLHF. The CDR3 plus the reference TRBV19 and TRBJ1-6 genes for the other parts give the full variable domain: DGGITQSPKYLFRKEGQNVTLSCEQNLNHDAMYWYRQDPGQGLRLIYYSQIVNDFQKGDIAEGYSVSREKKESFPLTVTSAQKNPTAFYLCASSIRGQTNSPLHFGNGTRLTVT.